The 21 T cell receptor beta chains in this list originate from one sample, sequenced in a study of neoadjuvant nivolumab and ipilimumab in lung cancer. The assay was immunoSEQ multiplex PCR, and TCRdb's table has in-frame clones only and misses some. The table has thousands of clones, roughly 83% seen once. The source material was adjacent normal lung tissue, sampled after neoadjuvant nivolumab, alone or with ipilimumab, at or shortly before surgery. Source of these receptors: an adult with non-small cell lung cancer.

This clone was seen only once. The rearrangement links TRBV5-1 to TRBJ2-5, with D tentatively TRBD2 (5 bases). There are 15 residues in the CDR3. The V end lost 3 bases, the J end lost 5 bases, and 17 bases lay between the germline ends. CDR1 is SGHRS, CDR2 YFSETQ, per germline. CDR3 loop: CASSSQRGPGETQYF. As DNA, the CDR3 is TGCGCCAGCAGCTCCCAACGGGGTCCCGGGGAGACCCAGTACTTC.

This chain joins TRBV5-6 and TRBJ1-1; D gene unclear. V lost 0 bases and J 3 bases, leaving 9 bases between the germline ends. CDR3 length equals 14 residues. Germline V CDR1 and CDR2: SGHDT, YYEEEE. As DNA, the CDR3 is TGTGCCAGCAGCTTGGACAGTTTGGACACTGAAGCTTTCTTT. It specifies CASSLDSLDTEAFF.

J is TRBJ1-1 and V is TRBV6-5; 9 bases are a match to TRBD1. With 7 bases clipped from V and 5 bases from J, the junction kept 5 bases outside the gene matches. The germline gives CDR1 MNHEY, CDR2 SVGAGI. The CDR3 extends over 13 amino acids. The DNA of the CDR3 is TGTGCCAGCACCCGGACAGGGGAAACTGAAGCTTTCTTT. Its translation is CASTRTGETEAFF.

This sequence joins TRBV7-9 and TRBJ1-1; TRBD1 might be the D (6 bases). CDR3 length: 17 amino acids. The germline CDR1 and CDR2 sequences are SEHNR and FQNEAQ (reference sequence). The V end was cut by 2 bases, the J end by 0 bases, with 16 bases between. CDR3 sequence reads: CASSLPPGTQMNTEAFF. The CDR3 nucleotides are TGTGCCAGCAGCTTACCCCCCGGGACACAAATGAACACTGAAGCTTTCTTT.

V is TRBV9 and J is TRBJ2-2; D call uncertain. This CDR3 is built from 12 residues. Trimming removed 4 bases at V and 8 bases at J, with 9 bases between. Per germline, CDR1 SGDLS and CDR2 YYNGEE. CDR3: CASSPFGGELFF. The CDR3 DNA sequence: TGTGCCAGCAGCCCCTTCGGGGGGGAGCTGTTTTTT. The full variable domain, its missing parts supplied by reference TRBV9 and TRBJ2-2, is DSGVTQTPKHLITATGQRVTLRCSPRSGDLSVYWYQQSLDQGLQFLIQYYNGEERAKGNILERFSAQQFPDLHSELNLSSLELGDSALYFCASSPFGGELFFGEGSRLTVL.

This sequence joins TRBV6-5 and TRBJ2-7; D unresolved. V lost 0 bases to trimming and J lost 7 bases, with 7 bases between them. The CDR3 totals 12 residues. Germline V gene data show CDR1 as MNHEY and CDR2 as SVGAGI. The CDR3 is CASSYSGLEQYF. The CDR3 coding sequence is TGTGCCAGCAGTTACTCCGGGTTGGAGCAGTACTTC.

This chain links TRBV5-1 with TRBJ2-5, with TRBD2 identical over 7 bases. With V trimmed by 0 bases and J by 1 base, 0 bases remained unmatched. Germline lookup yields CDR1 SGHRS and CDR2 YFSETQ. The CDR3 totals 14 residues. The CDR3 spells CASSLGLAQETQYF. The DNA of the CDR3 is TGCGCCAGCAGCTTGGGACTAGCCCAAGAGACCCAGTACTTC.

This sequence joins TRBV6-1 and TRBJ2-7, with D unresolved. Germline loops: CDR1 MNHNS, CDR2 SASEGT. V lost 8 bases to trimming and J lost 7 bases, with 12 bases between them. The CDR3 totals 11 residues. Here the CDR3 DNA reads TGTGCCAGCGTACGTGGTGTGGAGCAGTACTTC. Protein product: CASVRGVEQYF.

The rearrangement joins TRBV5-1 to TRBJ1-2; TRBD1 matches 10 bases. The germline gives CDR1 SGHRS, CDR2 YFSETQ. The trim removed 4 bases at V and 6 bases at J, leaving 9 bases unmatched. This CDR3 region has 15 residues. The CDR3 here is CASSQRQGAADGYTF. CDR3 in DNA: TGCGCCAGCAGCCAACGACAGGGGGCAGCGGATGGCTACACCTTC.

The J gene is TRBJ2-1, the V gene TRBV7-2; tentatively, D is TRBD2 (7 bases). Trimming removed 2 bases at V and 7 bases at J, with 15 bases between. Germline loops: CDR1 SGHTA, CDR2 FQGNSA. This CDR3 comprises 15 residues. CDR3 sequence: CASSLNGGPYNEQFF. The CDR3 DNA follows: TGTGCCAGCAGCTTAAACGGGGGGCCGTATAATGAGCAGTTCTTC.

This chain joins TRBV5-5 and TRBJ2-7; 8 bases line up with TRBD1. V was pared by 4 bases and J by 2 bases, with 14 bases of the junction left unmatched. Looked up from germline, CDR1 is SGHKS and CDR2 is YYEKEE (reference sequence). The CDR3 covers 17 residues. The CDR3 is CASSRGQDANSPYEQYF. CDR3 in DNA: TGTGCCAGCAGCCGGGGACAGGATGCCAACTCTCCCTACGAGCAGTACTTC.

The J gene is TRBJ2-7, the V gene TRBV6-4, with D possibly being TRBD1 (6 bases). Germline CDR1 MRHNA, CDR2 SNTAGT. CDR3 length equals 14 residues. V lost 6 bases and J lost 6, with 18 bases in between. The DNA for the CDR3 is TGTGCCAGCAGCGAAACCCCTGGGGGCGGCGAGCAGTACTTC. This translates into CASSETPGGGEQYF.

The chain carries TRBV29-1 and TRBJ2-1; TRBD1 matches at 10 bases. The CDR3 covers 14 residues. With V trimmed by 6 bases and J by 8 bases, 10 bases remained unmatched. Germline CDR1 reads SQVTM; CDR2 reads ANQGSEA. CDR3 loop: CSVGGRTGGYEQFF. The CDR3 DNA is TGCAGCGTCGGTGGGCGGACAGGGGGGTATGAGCAGTTCTTC.

This clone was seen a handful of times. The rearrangement links TRBV30 to TRBJ2-7; 10 bases match TRBD2. This CDR3 has 12 amino acids. V was clipped by 3 bases and J by 6 bases; unmatched bases: 2. Germline V CDR1 and CDR2: GTSNPN, SVGIG (reference sequence). CDR3 amino acids: CAWRLAGTEQYF. The CDR3 nucleotides are TGTGCCTGGAGACTAGCGGGGACCGAGCAGTACTTC.

V gene TRBV6-5 combines with J gene TRBJ2-7; TRBD1 agrees at 8 bases. This CDR3 contains 15 residues. Germline-derived CDR1 and CDR2 are MNHEY and SVGAGI. V lost 6 bases to trimming and J lost 1 base; unmatched junction nucleotides: 8. CDR3 residues: CASRPPGQVSYEQYF. In DNA form, the CDR3 reads TGTGCCAGCAGGCCCCCGGGACAGGTATCCTACGAGCAGTACTTC.

The V gene is TRBV4-1, the J gene TRBJ1-1, with 11 positions matching TRBD1. V dropped 1 base and J dropped 1; count of bases not matched to a gene: 5. From germline, CDR1 is MGHRA and CDR2 YSYEKL. The CDR3 extends over 17 amino acids. The CDR3 loop is CASSQGTGGASNTEAFF. CDR3 DNA sequence: TGCGCCAGCAGCCAAGGGACAGGGGGCGCTTCGAACACTGAAGCTTTCTTT.

In its sample, this clone was seen a few times. J is TRBJ1-5 and V is TRBV6-1; D remains ambiguous. The CDR3 consists of 14 residues. The germline V and J ends were trimmed by 10 bases and 0 bases, with 13 bases remaining between them. CDR1 MNHNS and CDR2 SASEGT come from the germline V gene. CDR3 nucleotide sequence: TGTGCCACCCGGAGCCGGGCTAGCAATCAGCCCCAGCATTTT. Translating it yields CATRSRASNQPQHF.

This clone was observed once. The rearrangement links TRBV5-1 to TRBJ1-2, with a weak D call TRBD1 (5 bases). The CDR3 contains 13 residues. V was trimmed by 0 bases and J by 7 bases, leaving 10 bases between them. Germline CDR1 SGHRS, CDR2 YFSETQ. In DNA, the CDR3 is TGCGCCAGCAGCTTGGAAGGGGTGCGTGGCTACACCTTC. As protein: CASSLEGVRGYTF.

The CDR3 region is CASSLEPFGNTIYF. CDR3 nucleotide sequence: TGTGCCAGCAGCTTAGAGCCCTTTGGAAACACCATATATTTT. This chain links TRBV11-2 with TRBJ1-3, with D uncertain. The CDR3 runs to 14 residues. V shed 0 bases and J shed 3 bases, with 6 bases lying between them. Germline values: CDR1 SGHAT, CDR2 FQNNGV.

This clone was recorded a few times. The same CDR3 also results from other DNA sequences found in this sample. The chain links TRBV30 to TRBJ1-2; D perhaps matches TRBD1 (5 bases). The germline V gene has CDR1 GTSNPN and CDR2 SVGIG (reference sequence). This CDR3 has 13 amino acids. The germline V and J ends were trimmed by 5 bases and 2 bases, with 12 bases remaining between them. Written as DNA, the CDR3 is TGTGCCTGGTCTAGAGGGGCCAACTATGGCTACACCTTC. Its protein is CAWSRGANYGYTF. Complete variable domain (other parts from reference TRBV30 and TRBJ1-2): SQTIHQWPATLVQPVGSPLSLECTVEGTSNPNLYWYRQAAGRGLQLLFYSVGIGQISSEVPQNLSASRPQDRQFILSSKKLLLSDSGFYLCAWSRGANYGYTFGSGTRLTVV.

This chain connects TRBV5-1 to TRBJ1-1; D remains unclear. Germline V lookup: CDR1 SGHRS, CDR2 YFSETQ. This CDR3 region has 13 residues. V lost 0 bases and J 6 bases, leaving 9 bases between the germline ends. The CDR3 loop reads CASSLGVEPEAFF. Written as DNA, the CDR3 is TGCGCCAGCAGCTTGGGGGTAGAGCCTGAAGCTTTCTTT.